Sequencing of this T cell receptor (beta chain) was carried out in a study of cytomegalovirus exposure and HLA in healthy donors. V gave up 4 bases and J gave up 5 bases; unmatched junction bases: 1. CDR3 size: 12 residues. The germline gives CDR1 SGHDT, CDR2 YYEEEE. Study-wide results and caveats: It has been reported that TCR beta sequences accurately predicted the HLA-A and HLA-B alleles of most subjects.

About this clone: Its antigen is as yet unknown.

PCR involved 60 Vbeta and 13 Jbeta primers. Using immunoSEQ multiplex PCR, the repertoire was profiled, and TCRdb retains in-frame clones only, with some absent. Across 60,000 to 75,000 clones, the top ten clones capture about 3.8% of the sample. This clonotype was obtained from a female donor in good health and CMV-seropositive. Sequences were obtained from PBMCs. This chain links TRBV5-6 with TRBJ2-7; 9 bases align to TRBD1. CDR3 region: CASSRDRDEQYF. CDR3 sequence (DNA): TGTGCCAGCAGCCGGGACAGGGACGAGCAGTACTTC.